This T cell receptor (beta chain) comes out of a study of CXCR3-negative and CXCR3-positive naive CD8 T cells. Germline V gene sequence: CDR1 MDHEN, CDR2 SYDVKM. The CDR3 has 16 residues. Study results and limitations: Similar TRBV-TRBJ usage was seen in naive cells (both CXCR3-negative and CXCR3-positive), but memory cells differed. CXCR3-expressing naive cells carried TRB CDR3s more hydrophobic than those of CXCR3-negative naive cells. After cryopreservation, CXCR3 expression dropped partially; most assays used fresh PBMCs.

Within the CD8+ T cell compartment, naive cells were CD45RO-CCR7+CD27+CD95-. UMI-labeled TRB cDNA libraries were prepared by 5' RACE. TCRdb reprocessed the 5' RACE reads and stores each CDR3 protein as one record, lacking DNA. Reported are some 150,000 distinct CDR3 sequences; the ten largest clones contain 0.49%. With regard to this clonotype: No antigen is known for it.

V is TRBV28 and J is TRBJ2-3; the D gene TCRdb calls, TRBD2, cannot be checked with no DNA. Sequencing used naive CXCR3+ CD8+ T cells from blood. Subset: CD45RO-CCR7+CD27+CD95- naive CD8+ T cells expressing CXCR3 (TNR3+). The TCR sequence derives from a human donor in good health. Some clones in this sample may be carry-over from other donors' samples. The CDR3 loop is CASSTLAGGTTDTQYF.